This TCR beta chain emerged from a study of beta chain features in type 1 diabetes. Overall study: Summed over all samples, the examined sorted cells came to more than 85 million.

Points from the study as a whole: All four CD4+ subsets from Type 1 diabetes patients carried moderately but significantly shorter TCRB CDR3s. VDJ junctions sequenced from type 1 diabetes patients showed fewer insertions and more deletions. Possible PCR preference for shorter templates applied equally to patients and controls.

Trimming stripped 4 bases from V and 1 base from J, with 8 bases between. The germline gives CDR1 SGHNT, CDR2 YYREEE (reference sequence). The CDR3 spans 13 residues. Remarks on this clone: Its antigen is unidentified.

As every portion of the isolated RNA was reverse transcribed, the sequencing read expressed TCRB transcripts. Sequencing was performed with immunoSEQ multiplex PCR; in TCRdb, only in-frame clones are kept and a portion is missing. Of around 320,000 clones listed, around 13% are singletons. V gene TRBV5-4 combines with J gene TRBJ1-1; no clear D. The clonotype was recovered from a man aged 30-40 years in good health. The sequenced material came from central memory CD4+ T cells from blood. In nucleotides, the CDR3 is TGTGCCAGCAGCCAAAAAAGGAACACTGAAGCTTTCTTT. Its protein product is CASSQKRNTEAFF.